These 10 T cell receptor beta chains share one sample of origin, sequenced in a study of blood T cell repertoires in COVID-19. Assay: immunoSEQ multiplex PCR; the TCRdb copy retains only in-frame clones and omits some. This table holds 75,000 to 95,000 clones, about 80% found once. Sequenced: peripheral blood. Receptor source: a woman in her thirties or forties with active or convalescent COVID-19.

The rearrangement links TRBV9 to TRBJ1-1, with a weak D call TRBD1 (5 bases). Trimming removed 5 bases from V and 1 base from J, with 12 bases in between. Germline values: CDR1 SGDLS, CDR2 YYNGEE. This CDR3 has 14 amino acids. Here the CDR3 DNA reads TGTGCCAGCAGACCCCCAGGGCGGAACACTGAAGCTTTCTTT. Residues: CASRPPGRNTEAFF.

The genes are TRBV4-3 and TRBJ2-1; 8 bases align to TRBD1. This CDR3 has 15 residues. Germline V gene lookup returns CDR1 LGHNA and CDR2 YSLEER. V lost 4 bases to trimming and J lost 7 bases; unmatched junction nucleotides: 9. CDR3 loop: CASSPGTGHRNEQFF. CDR3 coding DNA: TGCGCCAGCAGCCCAGGGACAGGACATCGGAATGAGCAGTTCTTC.

This clone came up once. The chain is built from TRBV5-4 and TRBJ2-3; possible D gene TRBD2, 5 bases. The germline V gene encodes CDR1 SGHNT and CDR2 YYREEE (reference sequence). This CDR3 region has 12 residues. V was pared by 4 bases and J by 6 bases, with 9 bases between. Here the CDR3 reads CASSPGVDTQYF. The DNA of the CDR3 is TGTGCCAGCAGCCCCGGGGTCGATACGCAGTATTTT.

The chain recombines TRBV28 with TRBJ1-1; D is possibly TRBD1 (6 bases). Germline V CDR1 and CDR2: MDHEN, SYDVKM. The V gene lost 4 bases and the J gene lost 6 bases, with 15 bases spanning the gap. There are 14 residues in the CDR3. DNA of the CDR3: TGTGCCAGCAGTTCTTACCGGGACACTGCTGAAGCTTTCTTT. This sequence encodes CASSSYRDTAEAFF.

The chain has TRBV6-5 and TRBJ1-2; D possibly corresponds to TRBD1 (5 bases). Germline CDR1 MNHEY, CDR2 SVGAGI. This CDR3 is built from 14 residues. V shed 6 bases and J shed 2 bases, with 13 bases lying between them. The CDR3: CASRIPDTNYGYTF. CDR3 coding DNA: TGTGCCAGCAGGATCCCGGACACCAACTATGGCTACACCTTC.

The CDR3, as DNA: TGTGCCAGCAACCGGGACAGGGGCAATGAGCAGTTCTTC. Protein: CASNRDRGNEQFF. V is TRBV12-3 or TRBV12-4 and J is TRBJ2-1; 10 positions match TRBD1. The CDR3 is 13 residues long. V gave up 7 bases and J gave up 6 bases; unmatched junction bases: 3.

The chain has TRBV3-1 (or the pseudogene TRBV3-2) and TRBJ2-5; D is unclear. Trimming removed 1 base from V and 2 bases from J, with 2 bases in between. Germline CDR1 and CDR2: LGHDT and YNNKEL (reference sequence). The CDR3 spans 12 residues. CDR3 sequence: CASSQVQETQYF. DNA for the CDR3: TGTGCCAGCAGCCAAGTACAAGAGACCCAGTACTTC.

V and J are TRBV19 and TRBJ1-2; possible D gene TRBD1, 6 bases. The CDR3 extends over 14 amino acids. Germline CDR1 and CDR2: LNHDA and SQIVND (reference sequence). V was pared by 8 bases and J by 2 bases, with 15 bases between. The CDR3 spells CASDTGGANYGYTF. CDR3 DNA: TGTGCCAGTGATACGGGGGGCGCCAACTATGGCTACACCTTC.

The V call is TRBV5-4, the J call TRBJ1-1, with TRBD1 identical over 7 bases. V lost 0 bases and J lost 4; bases outside the gene matches: 3. This CDR3 has 14 amino acids. Germline V gene sequence: CDR1 SGHNT, CDR2 YYREEE (reference sequence). The CDR3 sequence: CASSLGRGATEAFF. As DNA, the CDR3 is TGTGCCAGCAGCTTGGGCAGGGGGGCCACTGAAGCTTTCTTT.

The chain recombines TRBV4-2 with TRBJ2-3, with 7 nucleotides matching TRBD2. Germline lookup yields CDR1 LGHNA and CDR2 YNFKEQ. This CDR3 has 18 amino acids. With V trimmed by 2 bases and J by 1 base, 12 bases remained unmatched. The chain's CDR3 is CASSQPMGGRGRTDTQYF. The CDR3 bases are TGTGCCAGCAGCCAACCAATGGGAGGGCGGGGACGCACAGATACGCAGTATTTT.